This T cell receptor (beta chain) was documented in a study of CD8+ T cells in alopecia areata. Study-level information: Oral tofacitinib, 5 to 10 mg twice daily, was given in an open-label trial.

Once RNA had been extracted, it was reverse transcribed into cDNA to act as the sequencing template. Clones were sequenced by immunoSEQ multiplex PCR, and TCRdb holds only the in-frame ones, with some missing. The repertoire holds 180,000 or so clones, roughly 58% seen once, with roughly 16% in the top ten. General observations from the study: Both scalp clonality and the expanded CD8+ clones among the top 100 showed a significant decrease with tofacitinib. Amid tofacitinib therapy, many expanded lesional clones stayed present in scalp and blood.

The V gene lost 2 bases and the J gene lost 4 bases, with 16 bases spanning the gap. The CDR3 covers 16 residues. Germline values: CDR1 MGHRA, CDR2 YSYEKL. As concerns this clone: Its antigen remains unknown.

Treatment described: oral pan-JAK inhibitor, 5-10 mg twice daily. Lesional scalp punch biopsies and peripheral blood came from alopecia areata patients. The rearrangement links TRBV4-1 to TRBJ2-3, with no clear D. The origin of this receptor is a human donor with alopecia areata. The source was CD4+ T cells sorted from blood, collected at approximately week 56, from a patient treated with tofacitinib. The CDR3 DNA is TGCGCCAGCAGCCAACCGCTGTTAGTTAACGCAGATACGCAGTATTTT. Translated: CASSQPLLVNADTQYF.